This T cell receptor (beta chain) was recorded in a study of PD-1 blockade in classical Hodgkin lymphoma. TCRdb's copy holds only in-frame clones and misses some; the assay was immunoSEQ multiplex PCR. In the table there are 70,000 or so clones, roughly 92% of which are singletons. Broader study findings: Baseline TCR diversity was reportedly lower in newly diagnosed patients than in healthy donors. It was reported as lower still in relapsed/refractory patients.

Concerning this clone: What it binds is unknown.

The CDR3 runs 15 residues. Trimming took 0 bases from V and 5 from J; bases not matched to a gene: 4. Germline CDR1 MNHEY, CDR2 SMNVEV (reference sequence). Time point reported: newly diagnosed, previously untreated cHL patient sample. The TCR was taken from a human donor with classical Hodgkin lymphoma. Sequenced input: peripheral blood mononuclear cells (PBMCs). The chain joins TRBV27 to TRBJ2-1, with 7 bases identical to TRBD2. The CDR3 protein is CASSLSGRANNEQFF. The CDR3 DNA reads as TGTGCCAGCAGTTTATCGGGGAGGGCCAACAATGAGCAGTTCTTC.